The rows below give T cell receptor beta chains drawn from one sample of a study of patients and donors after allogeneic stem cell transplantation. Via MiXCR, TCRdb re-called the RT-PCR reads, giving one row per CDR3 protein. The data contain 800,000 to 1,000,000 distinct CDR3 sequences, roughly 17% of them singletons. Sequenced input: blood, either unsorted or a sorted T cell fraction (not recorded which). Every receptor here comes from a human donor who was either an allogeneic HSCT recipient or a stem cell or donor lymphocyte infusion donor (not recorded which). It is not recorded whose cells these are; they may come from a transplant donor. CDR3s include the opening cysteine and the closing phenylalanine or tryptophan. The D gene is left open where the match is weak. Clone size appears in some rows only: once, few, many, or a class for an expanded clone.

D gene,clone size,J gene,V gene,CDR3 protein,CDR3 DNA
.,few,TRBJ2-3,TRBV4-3,CASSQVRDSQYF,TGCGCCAGCAGCCAAGTTCGTGACTCCCAGTATTTT
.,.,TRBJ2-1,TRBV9,CASSVITGSNEQFF,TGTGCCAGCAGCGTTATTACTGGGTCCAATGAGCAGTTCTTC
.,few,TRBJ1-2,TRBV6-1,CASIRDILLGGGYTF,TGTGCCAGCATCCGTGATATTCTTCTTGGGGGTGGCTACACCTTC
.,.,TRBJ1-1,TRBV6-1,CASSDTRGMGEEAFF,TGTGCCAGCAGCGACACCCGGGGGATGGGGGAAGAAGCTTTCTTT
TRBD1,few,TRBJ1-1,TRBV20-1,CSARVPRQGFFAEAFF,TGCAGTGCTAGAGTACCCCGACAGGGATTCTTCGCTGAAGCTTTCTTT
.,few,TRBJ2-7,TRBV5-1,CASSSLPSYEQYF,TGCGCCAGCAGCTCTTTACCCTCCTACGAGCAGTACTTC
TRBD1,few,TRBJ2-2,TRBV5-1,CASRLTGQLNTGELFF,TGCGCCAGCAGACTGACGGGACAGCTAAACACCGGGGAGCTGTTTTTT
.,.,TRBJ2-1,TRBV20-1,CSARGSGLSTLSYNEQFF,TGCAGTGCTAGAGGTTCGGGACTTAGTACTCTCTCCTACAATGAGCAGTTCTTC
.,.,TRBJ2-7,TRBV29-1,CSVGKVPYEQYF,TGCAGCGTTGGGAAGGTACCCTACGAGCAGTACTTC
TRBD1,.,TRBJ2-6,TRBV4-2,CASSQVGQGQSGANVLTF,TGTGCCAGCAGCCAAGTCGGACAGGGTCAAAGCGGGGCCAACGTCCTGACTTTC
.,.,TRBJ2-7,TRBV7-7,CASSGAWLVIYEQYF,TGTGCTAGCAGCGGAGCCTGGTTGGTTATTTACGAGCAGTACTTC
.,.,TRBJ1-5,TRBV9,CASTEGPGSNQPQHF,TGTGCCAGCACCGAGGGGCCGGGGAGCAATCAGCCCCAGCATTTT
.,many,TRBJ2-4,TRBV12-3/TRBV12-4,CASRGEGAKNIQYF,TGTGCCAGCAGGGGGGAAGGTGCCAAAAACATTCAGTACTTC
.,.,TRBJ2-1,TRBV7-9,CASSCPAGICLEQFF,TGTGCCAGCAGCTGTCCAGCGGGCATCTGCCTTGAGCAGTTCTTC
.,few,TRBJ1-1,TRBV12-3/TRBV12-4,CAGFWGGYEAFF,TGTGCCGGCTTTTGGGGGGGTTATGAAGCTTTCTTT
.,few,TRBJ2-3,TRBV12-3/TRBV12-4,CASSVPGLEYSTDTQYF,TGTGCCAGCAGTGTACCGGGACTGGAATATAGCACAGATACGCAGTATTTT
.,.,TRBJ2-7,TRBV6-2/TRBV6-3,CASSDSPQYYEQYF,TGTGCCAGCAGCGATAGCCCCCAATACTACGAGCAGTACTTC
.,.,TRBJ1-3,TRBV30,CAWSPGPGNTIYF,TGTGCCTGGAGTCCAGGGCCTGGAAACACCATATATTTT
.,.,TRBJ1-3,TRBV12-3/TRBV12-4,CASTILEAGNTIYF,TGTGCCAGCACCATCCTCGAGGCTGGAAACACCATATATTTT
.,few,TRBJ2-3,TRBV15,CATSRSKGPADTQYF,TGTGCCACCAGCAGATCCAAGGGGCCCGCAGATACGCAGTATTTT
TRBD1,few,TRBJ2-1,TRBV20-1,CSAMTPDRGPNEQFF,TGCAGTGCTATGACCCCGGACAGGGGGCCCAATGAGCAGTTCTTC
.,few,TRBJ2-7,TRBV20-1,CSARGGAHSYEQYF,TGCAGTGCTAGGGGTGGGGCTCACTCCTACGAGCAGTACTTC
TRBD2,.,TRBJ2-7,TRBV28,CASSLGRVRAGEQYF,TGTGCCAGCAGTTTAGGGAGGGTCAGGGCGGGTGAGCAGTACTTC
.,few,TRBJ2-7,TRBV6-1,CASTTRGTGSYEQYF,TGTGCCAGCACCACAAGGGGAACAGGGTCCTACGAGCAGTACTTC
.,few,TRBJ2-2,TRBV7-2,CASSPHTGFTGELFF,TGTGCCAGCAGCCCTCACACCGGGTTCACCGGGGAGCTGTTTTTT
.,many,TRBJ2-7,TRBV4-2,CASSQDRSQDEQYF,TGTGCCAGCAGCCAAGATCGAAGCCAGGACGAGCAGTACTTC
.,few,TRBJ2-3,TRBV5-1,CASRWTESTDTQYF,TGCGCCAGCAGGTGGACGGAAAGCACAGATACGCAGTATTTT
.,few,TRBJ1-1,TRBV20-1,CSASEIGLMNTEAFF,TGCAGTGCTTCAGAGATAGGTCTTATGAACACTGAAGCTTTCTTT
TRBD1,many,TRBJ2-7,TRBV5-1,CASRAGTGSYEQYF,TGCGCCAGTAGAGCCGGGACAGGGAGCTACGAGCAGTACTTC
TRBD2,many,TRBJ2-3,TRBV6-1,CASKIAGRTDTQYF,TGTGCCAGCAAGATAGCGGGGCGCACAGATACGCAGTATTTT
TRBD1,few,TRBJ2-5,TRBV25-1,CASSEGTGGEETQYF,TGTGCCAGCAGTGAGGGGACAGGGGGCGAAGAGACCCAGTACTTC
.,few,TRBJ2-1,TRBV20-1,CSASNRIKYNEQFF,TGCAGTGCTAGTAACAGGATCAAGTATAATGAGCAGTTCTTC